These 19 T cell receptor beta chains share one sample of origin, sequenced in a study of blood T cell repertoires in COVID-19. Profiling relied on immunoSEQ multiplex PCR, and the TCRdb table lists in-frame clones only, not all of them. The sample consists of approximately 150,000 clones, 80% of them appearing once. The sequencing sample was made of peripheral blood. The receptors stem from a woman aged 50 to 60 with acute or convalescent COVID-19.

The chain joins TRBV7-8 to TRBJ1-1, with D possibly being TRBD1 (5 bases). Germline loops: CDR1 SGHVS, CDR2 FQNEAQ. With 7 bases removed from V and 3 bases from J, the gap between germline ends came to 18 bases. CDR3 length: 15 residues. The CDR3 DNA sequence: TGTGCCAGCACCCTATTCCAGGGCGGAGACACTGAAGCTTTCTTT. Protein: CASTLFQGGDTEAFF.

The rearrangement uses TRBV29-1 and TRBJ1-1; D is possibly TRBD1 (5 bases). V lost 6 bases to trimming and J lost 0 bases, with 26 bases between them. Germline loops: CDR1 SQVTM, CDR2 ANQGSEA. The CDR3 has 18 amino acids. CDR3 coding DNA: TGCAGCGTGAACCCGGGACTCGGAGTACCCAGAATGAACACTGAAGCTTTCTTT. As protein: CSVNPGLGVPRMNTEAFF.

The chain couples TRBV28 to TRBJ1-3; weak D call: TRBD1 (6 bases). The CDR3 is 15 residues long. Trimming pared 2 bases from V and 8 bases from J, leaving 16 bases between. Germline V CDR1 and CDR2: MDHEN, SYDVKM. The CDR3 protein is CASSLPTGLGDTIYF. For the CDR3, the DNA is TGTGCCAGCAGTTTACCGACAGGATTAGGTGACACCATATATTTT. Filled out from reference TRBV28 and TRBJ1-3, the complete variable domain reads DVKVTQSSRYLVKRTGEKVFLECVQDMDHENMFWYRQDPGLGLRLIYFSYDVKMKEKGDIPEGYSVSREKKERFSLILESASTNQTSMYLCASSLPTGLGDTIYFGEGSWLTVV.

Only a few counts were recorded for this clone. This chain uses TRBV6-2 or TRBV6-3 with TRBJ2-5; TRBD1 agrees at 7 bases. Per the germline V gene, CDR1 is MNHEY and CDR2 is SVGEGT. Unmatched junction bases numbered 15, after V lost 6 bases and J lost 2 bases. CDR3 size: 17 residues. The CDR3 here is CASSRGVQGVKQETQYF. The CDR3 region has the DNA TGTGCCAGCAGCCGAGGAGTCCAGGGGGTTAAACAAGAGACCCAGTACTTC.

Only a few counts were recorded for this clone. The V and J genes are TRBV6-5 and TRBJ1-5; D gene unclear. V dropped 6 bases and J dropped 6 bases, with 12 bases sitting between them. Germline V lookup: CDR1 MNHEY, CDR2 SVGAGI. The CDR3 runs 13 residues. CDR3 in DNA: TGTGCCAGCAGCCGATTCGGGTCTCAGCCCCAGCATTTT. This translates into CASSRFGSQPQHF.

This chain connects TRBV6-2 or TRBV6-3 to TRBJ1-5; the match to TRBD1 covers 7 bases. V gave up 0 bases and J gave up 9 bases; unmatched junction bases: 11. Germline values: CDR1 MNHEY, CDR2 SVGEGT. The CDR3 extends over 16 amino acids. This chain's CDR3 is CASSYSKGQLSGPQHF. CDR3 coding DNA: TGTGCCAGCAGTTACTCGAAGGGACAGCTAAGCGGGCCCCAGCATTTT.

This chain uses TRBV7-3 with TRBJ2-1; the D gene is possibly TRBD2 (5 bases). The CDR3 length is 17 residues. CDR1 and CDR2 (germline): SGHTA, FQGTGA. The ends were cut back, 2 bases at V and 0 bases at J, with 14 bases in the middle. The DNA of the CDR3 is TGTGCCAGCAGCTTATACCCGACGGGGAGCTCCTACAATGAGCAGTTCTTC. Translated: CASSLYPTGSSYNEQFF.

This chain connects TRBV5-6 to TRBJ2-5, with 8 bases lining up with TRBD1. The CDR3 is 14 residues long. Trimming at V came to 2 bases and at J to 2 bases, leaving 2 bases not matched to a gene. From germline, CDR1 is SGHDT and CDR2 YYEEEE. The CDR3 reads CASSFGQGQETQYF. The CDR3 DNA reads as TGTGCCAGCAGCTTCGGACAGGGACAAGAGACCCAGTACTTC.

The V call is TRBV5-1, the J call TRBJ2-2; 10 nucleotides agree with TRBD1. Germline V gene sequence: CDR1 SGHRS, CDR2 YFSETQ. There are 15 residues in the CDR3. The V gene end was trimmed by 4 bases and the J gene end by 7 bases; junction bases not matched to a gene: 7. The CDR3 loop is CASSPRQGAGGELFF. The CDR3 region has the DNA TGCGCCAGCAGCCCGAGACAGGGGGCAGGCGGGGAGCTGTTTTTT.

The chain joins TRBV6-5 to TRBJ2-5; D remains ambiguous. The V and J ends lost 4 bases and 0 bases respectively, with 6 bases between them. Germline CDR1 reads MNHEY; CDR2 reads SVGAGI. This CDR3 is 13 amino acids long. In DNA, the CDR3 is TGTGCCAGCAGTTTGACATACCAAGAGACCCAGTACTTC. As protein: CASSLTYQETQYF.

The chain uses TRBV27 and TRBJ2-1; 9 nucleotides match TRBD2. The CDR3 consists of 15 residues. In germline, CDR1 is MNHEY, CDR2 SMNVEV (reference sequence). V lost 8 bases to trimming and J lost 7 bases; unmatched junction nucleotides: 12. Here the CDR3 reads CASSRWRGGNNEQFF. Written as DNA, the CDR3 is TGTGCCAGCTCGAGGTGGCGGGGGGGCAATAATGAGCAGTTCTTC.

The CDR3 bases are TGTGCCATCAGTGAGGATAAGGGGGCGAGCAATCAGCCCCAGCATTTT. Translating gives CAISEDKGASNQPQHF. The chain recombines TRBV10-3 with TRBJ1-5; 7 bases match TRBD1. The junction had 5 bases not matched to a gene; V was cut back by 2 bases and J by 1 base. The CDR3 loop spans 16 amino acids. CDR1 is ENHRY, CDR2 SYGVKD, per germline.

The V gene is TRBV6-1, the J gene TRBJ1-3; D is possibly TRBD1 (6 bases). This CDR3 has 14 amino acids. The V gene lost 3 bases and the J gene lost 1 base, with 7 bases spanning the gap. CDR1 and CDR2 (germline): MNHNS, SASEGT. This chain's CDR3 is CASSEQGSGNTIYF. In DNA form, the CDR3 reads TGTGCCAGCAGTGAGCAGGGGTCTGGAAACACCATATATTTT.

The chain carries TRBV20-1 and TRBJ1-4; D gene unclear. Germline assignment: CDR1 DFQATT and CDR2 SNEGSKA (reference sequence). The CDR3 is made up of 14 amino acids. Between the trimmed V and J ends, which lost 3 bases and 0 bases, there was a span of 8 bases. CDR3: CSASNGATNEKLFF. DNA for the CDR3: TGCAGTGCTAGTAATGGAGCAACTAATGAAAAACTGTTTTTT.

The CDR3 DNA is TGTGCCAGTAGCACATCGCAGGGGGCCTATGGCTACACCTTC. As protein: CASSTSQGAYGYTF. V is TRBV19 and J is TRBJ1-2; 8 bases are a match to TRBD1. The trim removed 6 bases at V and 4 bases at J, leaving 7 bases unmatched. This CDR3 comprises 14 residues. Germline CDR1 LNHDA, CDR2 SQIVND (reference sequence).

CDR3: CASSEQGIEDTQYF. The CDR3 coding sequence is TGTGCCAGCAGTGAACAGGGGATCGAAGATACGCAGTATTTT. V gene TRBV6-1 combines with J gene TRBJ2-3; TRBD1 is a possible D gene (6 bases). With 2 bases removed from V and 5 bases from J, the gap between germline ends came to 11 bases. This CDR3 region has 14 residues. Germline-derived CDR1 and CDR2 are MNHNS and SASEGT.

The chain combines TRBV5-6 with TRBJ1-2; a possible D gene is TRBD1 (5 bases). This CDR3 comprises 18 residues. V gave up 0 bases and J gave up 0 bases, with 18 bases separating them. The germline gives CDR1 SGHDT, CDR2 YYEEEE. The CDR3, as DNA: TGTGCCAGCAGCTTGGAATCGCGCGGCCGGGGGACTAACTATGGCTACACCTTC. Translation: CASSLESRGRGTNYGYTF. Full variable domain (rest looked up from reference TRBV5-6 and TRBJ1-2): DAGVTQSPTHLIKTRGQQVTLRCSPKSGHDTVSWYQQALGQGPQFIFQYYEEEERQRGNFPDRFSGHQFPNYSSELNVNALLLGDSALYLCASSLESRGRGTNYGYTFGSGTRLTVV.

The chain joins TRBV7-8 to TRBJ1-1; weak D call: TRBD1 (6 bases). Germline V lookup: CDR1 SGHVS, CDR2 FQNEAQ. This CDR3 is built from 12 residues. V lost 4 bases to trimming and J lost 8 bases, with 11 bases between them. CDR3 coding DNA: TGTGCCAGCAGCTCCCCCGGACAGGAAGCTTTCTTT. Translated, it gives CASSSPGQEAFF. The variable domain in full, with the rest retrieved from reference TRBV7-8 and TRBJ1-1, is GAGVSQSPRYKVAKRGQDVALRCDPISGHVSLFWYQQALGQGPEFLTYFQNEAQLDKSGLPSDRFFAERPEGSVSTLKIQRTQQEDSAVYLCASSSPGQEAFFGQGTRLTVV.

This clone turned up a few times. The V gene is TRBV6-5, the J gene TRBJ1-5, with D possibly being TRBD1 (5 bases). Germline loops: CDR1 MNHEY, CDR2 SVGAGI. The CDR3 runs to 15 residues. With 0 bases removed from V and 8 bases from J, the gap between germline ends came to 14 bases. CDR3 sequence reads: CASSYSSGTDEPQHF. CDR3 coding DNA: TGTGCCAGCAGTTACTCATCAGGGACTGATGAGCCCCAGCATTTT.